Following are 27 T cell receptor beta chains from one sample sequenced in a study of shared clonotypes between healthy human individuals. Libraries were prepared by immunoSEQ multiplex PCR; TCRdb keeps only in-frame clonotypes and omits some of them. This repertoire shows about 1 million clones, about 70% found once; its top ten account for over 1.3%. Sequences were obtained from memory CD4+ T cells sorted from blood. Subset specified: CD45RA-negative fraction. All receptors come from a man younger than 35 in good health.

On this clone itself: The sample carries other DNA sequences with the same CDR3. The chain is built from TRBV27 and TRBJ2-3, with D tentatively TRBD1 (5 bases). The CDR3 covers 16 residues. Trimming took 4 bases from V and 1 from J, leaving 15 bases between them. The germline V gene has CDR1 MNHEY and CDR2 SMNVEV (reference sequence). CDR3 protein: CASSSPLARGTDTQYF. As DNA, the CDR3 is TGTGCCAGCAGTTCCCCACTCGCCAGGGGCACAGATACGCAGTATTTT.

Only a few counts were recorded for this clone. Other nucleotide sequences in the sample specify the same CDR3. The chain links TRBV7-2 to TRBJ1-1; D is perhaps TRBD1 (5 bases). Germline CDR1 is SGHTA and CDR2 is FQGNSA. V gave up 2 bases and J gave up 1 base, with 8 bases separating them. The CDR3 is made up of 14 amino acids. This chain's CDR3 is CASSLMGGNTEAFF. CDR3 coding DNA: TGTGCCAGCAGCTTAATGGGGGGGAACACTGAAGCTTTCTTT.

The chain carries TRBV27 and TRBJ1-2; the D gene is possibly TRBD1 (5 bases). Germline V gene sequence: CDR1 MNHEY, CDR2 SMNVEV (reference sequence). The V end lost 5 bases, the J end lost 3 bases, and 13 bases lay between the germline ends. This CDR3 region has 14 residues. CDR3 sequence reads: CASSPLDIDYGYTF. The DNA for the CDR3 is TGTGCCAGCAGTCCCCTGGACATAGACTATGGCTACACCTTC.

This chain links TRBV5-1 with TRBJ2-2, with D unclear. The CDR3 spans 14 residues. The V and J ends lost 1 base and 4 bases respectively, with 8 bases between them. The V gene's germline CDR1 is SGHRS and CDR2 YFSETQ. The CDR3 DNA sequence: TGCGCCAGCAGCTTGAACGACGGCACCGGGGAGCTGTTTTTT. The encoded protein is CASSLNDGTGELFF.

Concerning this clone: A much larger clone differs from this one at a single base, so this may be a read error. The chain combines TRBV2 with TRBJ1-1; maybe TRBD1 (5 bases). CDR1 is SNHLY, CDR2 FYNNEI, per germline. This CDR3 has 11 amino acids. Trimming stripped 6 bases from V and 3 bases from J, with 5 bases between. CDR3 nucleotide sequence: TGTGCCAGCAGGGGGGACACTGAAGCTTTCTTT. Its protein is CASRGDTEAFF.

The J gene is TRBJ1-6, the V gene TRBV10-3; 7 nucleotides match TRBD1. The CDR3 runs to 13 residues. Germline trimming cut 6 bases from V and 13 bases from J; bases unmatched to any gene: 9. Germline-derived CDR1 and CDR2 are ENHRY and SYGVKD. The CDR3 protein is CAIRGDSEWPLHF. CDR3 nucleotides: TGTGCCATCAGGGGGGACAGCGAGTGGCCCCTCCACTTT.

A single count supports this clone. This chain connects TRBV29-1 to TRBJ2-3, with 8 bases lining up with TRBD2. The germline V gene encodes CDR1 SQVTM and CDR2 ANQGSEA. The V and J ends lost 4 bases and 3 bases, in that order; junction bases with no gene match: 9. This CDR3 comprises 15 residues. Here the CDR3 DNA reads TGCAGCGTTGCGGACGGGAGGGCCAAGACAGATACGCAGTATTTT. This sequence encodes CSVADGRAKTDTQYF.

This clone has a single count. CDR3 sequence (DNA): TGTGCCAGCAGTAAGGACGGGAATCAGCCCCAGCATTTT. This gives the protein CASSKDGNQPQHF. The genes are TRBV7-2 and TRBJ1-5; D unresolved. The V end lost 6 bases, the J end lost 4 bases, and 10 bases lay between the germline ends. The CDR3 runs to 13 residues. Germline-derived CDR1 and CDR2 are SGHTA and FQGNSA.

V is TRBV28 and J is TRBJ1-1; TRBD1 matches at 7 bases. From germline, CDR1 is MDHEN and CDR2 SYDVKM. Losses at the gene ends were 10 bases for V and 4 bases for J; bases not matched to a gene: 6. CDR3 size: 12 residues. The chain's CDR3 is CATRDSGTEAFF. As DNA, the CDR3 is TGTGCCACCCGGGACAGCGGCACTGAAGCTTTCTTT.

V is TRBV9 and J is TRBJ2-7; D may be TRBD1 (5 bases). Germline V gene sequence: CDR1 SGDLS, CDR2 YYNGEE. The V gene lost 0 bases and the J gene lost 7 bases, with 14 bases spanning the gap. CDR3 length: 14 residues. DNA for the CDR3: TGTGCCAGCAGCGTAGATCTCTTCCCAGGGGAGCAGTACTTC. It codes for CASSVDLFPGEQYF. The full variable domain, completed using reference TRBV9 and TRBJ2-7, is DSGVTQTPKHLITATGQRVTLRCSPRSGDLSVYWYQQSLDQGLQFLIQYYNGEERAKGNILERFSAQQFPDLHSELNLSSLELGDSALYFCASSVDLFPGEQYFGPGTRLTVT.

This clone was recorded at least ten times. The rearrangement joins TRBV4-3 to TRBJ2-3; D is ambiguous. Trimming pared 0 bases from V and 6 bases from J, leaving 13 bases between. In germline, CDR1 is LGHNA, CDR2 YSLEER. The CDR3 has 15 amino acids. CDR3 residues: CASSQDVLVVDTQYF. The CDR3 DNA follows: TGCGCCAGCAGCCAAGACGTCCTAGTGGTGGATACGCAGTATTTT.

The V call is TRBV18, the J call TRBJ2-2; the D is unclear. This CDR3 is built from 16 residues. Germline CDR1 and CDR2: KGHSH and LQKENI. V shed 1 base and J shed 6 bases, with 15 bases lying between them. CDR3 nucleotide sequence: TGTGCCAGCTCACCACAACGCGTCGAATCGTCCGGGGAGCTGTTTTTT. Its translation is CASSPQRVESSGELFF.

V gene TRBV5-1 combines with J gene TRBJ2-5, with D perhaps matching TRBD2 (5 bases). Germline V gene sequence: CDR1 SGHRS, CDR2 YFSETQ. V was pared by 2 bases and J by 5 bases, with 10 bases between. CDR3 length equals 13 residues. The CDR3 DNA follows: TGCGCCAGCAGCTTAGAGTGGAGGGAGACCCAGTACTTC. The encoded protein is CASSLEWRETQYF.

CDR3 residues: CASSDNTGGRGYGYTF. The CDR3 DNA sequence: TGTGCCAGCAGTGATAATACAGGGGGCCGGGGCTATGGCTACACCTTC. This chain links TRBV6-1 with TRBJ1-2; 9 bases agree with TRBD1. V lost 3 bases and J lost 4; bases outside the gene matches: 9. Germline CDR1 MNHNS, CDR2 SASEGT. The CDR3 extends over 16 amino acids.

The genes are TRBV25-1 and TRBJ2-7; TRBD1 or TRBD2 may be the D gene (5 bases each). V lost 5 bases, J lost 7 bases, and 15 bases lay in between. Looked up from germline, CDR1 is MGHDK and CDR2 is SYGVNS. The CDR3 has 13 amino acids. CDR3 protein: CASSFKGTREQYF. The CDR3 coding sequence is TGTGCCAGCAGTTTTAAGGGGACCAGGGAGCAGTACTTC.

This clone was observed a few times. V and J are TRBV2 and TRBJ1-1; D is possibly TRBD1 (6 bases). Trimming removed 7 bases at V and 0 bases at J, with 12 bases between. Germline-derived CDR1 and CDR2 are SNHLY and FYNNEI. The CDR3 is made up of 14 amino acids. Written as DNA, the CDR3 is TGTGCCAGCACCATTACAGGGATGAACACTGAAGCTTTCTTT. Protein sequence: CASTITGMNTEAFF.

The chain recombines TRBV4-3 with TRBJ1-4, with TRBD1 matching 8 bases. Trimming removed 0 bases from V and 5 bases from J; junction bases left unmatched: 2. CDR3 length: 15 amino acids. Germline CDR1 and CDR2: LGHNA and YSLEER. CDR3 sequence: CASSQDTGGNEKLFF. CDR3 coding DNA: TGCGCCAGCAGCCAAGACACAGGGGGGAATGAAAAACTGTTTTTT.

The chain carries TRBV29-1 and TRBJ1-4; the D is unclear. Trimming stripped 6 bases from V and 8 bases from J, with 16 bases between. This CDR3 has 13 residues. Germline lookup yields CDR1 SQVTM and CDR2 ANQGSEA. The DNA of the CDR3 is TGCAGCGTCGCCGGTTCTTTCGGCGAAAAACTGTTTTTT. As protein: CSVAGSFGEKLFF.

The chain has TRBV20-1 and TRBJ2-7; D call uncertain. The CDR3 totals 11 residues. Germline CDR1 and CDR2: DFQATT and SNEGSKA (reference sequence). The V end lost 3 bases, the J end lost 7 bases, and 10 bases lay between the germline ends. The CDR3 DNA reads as TGCAGTGCTAGTGACCCTTTGGAGCAGTACTTC. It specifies CSASDPLEQYF.

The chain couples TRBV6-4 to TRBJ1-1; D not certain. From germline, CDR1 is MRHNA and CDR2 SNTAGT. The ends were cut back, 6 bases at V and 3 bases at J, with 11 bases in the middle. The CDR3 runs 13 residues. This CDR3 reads CASSVDWDTEAFF. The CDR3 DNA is TGTGCCAGCAGCGTCGACTGGGACACTGAAGCTTTCTTT.

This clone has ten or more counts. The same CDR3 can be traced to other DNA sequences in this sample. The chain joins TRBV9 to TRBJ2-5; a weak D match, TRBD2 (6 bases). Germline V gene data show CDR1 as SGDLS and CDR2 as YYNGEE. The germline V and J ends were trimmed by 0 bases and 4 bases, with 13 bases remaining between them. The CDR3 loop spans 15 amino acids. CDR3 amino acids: CASSVGLGGGETQYF. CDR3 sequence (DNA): TGTGCCAGCAGCGTAGGTTTGGGAGGAGGAGAGACCCAGTACTTC.

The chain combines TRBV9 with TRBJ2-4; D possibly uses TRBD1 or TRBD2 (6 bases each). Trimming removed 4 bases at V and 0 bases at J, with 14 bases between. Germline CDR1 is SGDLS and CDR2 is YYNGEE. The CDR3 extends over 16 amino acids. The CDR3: CASSLKGGGAKNIQYF. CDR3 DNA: TGTGCCAGCAGCCTCAAGGGGGGCGGAGCCAAAAACATTCAGTACTTC.

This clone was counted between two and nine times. The CDR3: CASSYDTNQPQHF. The DNA for the CDR3 is TGTGCCAGCAGTTACGACACCAATCAGCCCCAGCATTTT. V usage is TRBV28 and J usage is TRBJ1-5; D call uncertain. The CDR3 covers 13 residues. V dropped 4 bases and J dropped 3 bases, with 7 bases sitting between them. Germline CDR1 and CDR2: MDHEN and SYDVKM.

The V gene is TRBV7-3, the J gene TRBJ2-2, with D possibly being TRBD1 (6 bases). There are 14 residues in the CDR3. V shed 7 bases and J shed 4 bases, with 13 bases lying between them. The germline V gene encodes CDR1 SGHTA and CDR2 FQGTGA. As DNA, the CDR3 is TGTGCCAGCACCCAGGGGCCGGGCACCGGGGAGCTGTTTTTT. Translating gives CASTQGPGTGELFF.

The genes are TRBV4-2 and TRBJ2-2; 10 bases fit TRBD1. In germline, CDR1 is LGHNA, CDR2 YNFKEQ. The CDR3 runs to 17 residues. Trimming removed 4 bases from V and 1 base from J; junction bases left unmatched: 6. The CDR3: CASSPGQGSLNTGELFF. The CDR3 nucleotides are TGTGCCAGCAGCCCGGGACAGGGGTCACTGAACACCGGGGAGCTGTTTTTT.

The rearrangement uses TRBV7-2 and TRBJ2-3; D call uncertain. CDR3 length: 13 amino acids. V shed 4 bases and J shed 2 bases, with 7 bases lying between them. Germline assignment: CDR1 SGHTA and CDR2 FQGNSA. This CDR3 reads CASSSYNTDTQYF. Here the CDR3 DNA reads TGTGCCAGCAGCTCCTACAACACAGATACGCAGTATTTT.

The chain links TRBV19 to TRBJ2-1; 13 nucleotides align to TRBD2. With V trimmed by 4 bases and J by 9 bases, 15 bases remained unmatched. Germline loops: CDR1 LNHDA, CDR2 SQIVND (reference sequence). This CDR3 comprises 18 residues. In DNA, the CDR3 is TGTGCCAGTAGTAAAAAACTAGCGGGAGGGCCTTTGTTCGGTGAGCAGTTCTTC. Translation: CASSKKLAGGPLFGEQFF.